Listed below are T cell receptor beta chains from one sample, sequenced in a study of T cells in Graves' hyperthyroidism and ophthalmopathy. MiXCR, run by TCRdb on the multiplex PCR reads, gives a single entry per CDR3 protein. The repertoire consists of 600,000 or so distinct CDR3 sequences, with about 45% occurring once and the leading ten covering just under 8.5%. The sample was peripheral blood or thyroid tissue (not recorded which). The receptor source for this set is a woman between 18 and 29 years old with Graves' hyperthyroidism. The CDR3 runs from the conserved cysteine through the conserved F or W. A D gene is named only where the DNA matches it firmly. Clone size is stated in some rows and not others, as once, few, many or a class when expanded.

abundance | j_gene | d_gene | v_gene | len | CDR3nt | CDR3aa
. | TRBJ1-3 | . | TRBV10-3 | 13 | TGTGCCGTCGTGAGGGATTCTGGAAACACCATATATTTT | CAVVRDSGNTIYF
. | TRBJ2-1 | . | TRBV7-3 | 12 | TGTGCCAGCAGCGTCCTCGGGGGAGTCCAGTTCTTC | CASSVLGGVQFF
many | TRBJ1-6 | TRBD1 | TRBV7-3 | 15 | TGTGCCAGCAGCTTTTCGGGACAGGGTAGTTCACCCCTCCACTTT | CASSFSGQGSSPLHF
many | TRBJ1-1 | . | TRBV29-1 | 14 | TGCAGCGTATACAGAAATTACATGAACACTGAAGCTTTCTTT | CSVYRNYMNTEAFF
. | TRBJ1-5 | . | TRBV7-9 | 17 | TGTGCCAGCAGCGCGCCTTACCTGACAGCGACGAATCAGCCCCAGCATTTT | CASSAPYLTATNQPQHF
. | TRBJ2-5 | . | TRBV24-1 | 12 | TGTGCCACCAGTGGGGCGGGAGAGACCCAGTACTTC | CATSGAGETQYF
. | TRBJ1-1 | . | TRBV29-1 | 11 | TGCAGCGACAAGGTTGGCACTGAAGCTTTCTTT | CSDKVGTEAFF
. | TRBJ2-5 | TRBD2 | TRBV25-1 | 16 | TGTGCCCTGGGGAGGACGAGCGGGAGGGCCGACGAGACCCAGTACTTC | CALGRTSGRADETQYF
many | TRBJ1-2 | . | TRBV6-1 | 12 | TGTGCCAGCAGAACAGGACGGTATGGCTACACCTTC | CASRTGRYGYTF
. | TRBJ1-6 | . | TRBV25-1 | 12 | TGTGCCAGTACCGAGGGAGGATCACCCCTCCACTTT | CASTEGGSPLHF
. | TRBJ2-7 | . | TRBV7-2 | 13 | TGTGCCAGCAGTTTCCCAGATGCCTACGAGCAGTACTTC | CASSFPDAYEQYF
. | TRBJ2-3 | . | TRBV7-8 | 14 | TGTGCCAGCAGCTTAAAGACTATCACAGATACGCAGTATTTT | CASSLKTITDTQYF
. | TRBJ2-7 | . | TRBV10-3 | 18 | TGTGCCATCAGTGAGCGTCCCCGAAACCTTAGGGGGACCTACGAGCAGTACTTC | CAISERPRNLRGTYEQYF
few | TRBJ1-5 | . | TRBV12-3/TRBV12-4 | 14 | TGTGCCAGCAGTTTCGACAGATCGGGGGTGCCCCAGCATTTT | CASSFDRSGVPQHF
few | TRBJ1-4 | TRBD1 | TRBV11-1 | 15 | TGTGCCAGCAGCAATTCCGGGACAGGGGGTGAAAAACTGTTTTTT | CASSNSGTGGEKLFF
many | TRBJ1-6 | . | TRBV7-9 | 12 | TGTGCCAGCACCTCAGATACGAGGGCCCTCCACTTT | CASTSDTRALHF
many | TRBJ1-2 | . | TRBV7-3 | 16 | TGTGCCAGCAGCTTAATGCAGGGTAGTAGGGCCTATGGCTACACCTTC | CASSLMQGSRAYGYTF
many | TRBJ1-2 | . | TRBV15 | 16 | TGTGCCACCAGCAGAGATCGGAACTGGGCTAACTATGGCTACACCTTC | CATSRDRNWANYGYTF
. | TRBJ1-2 | . | TRBV10-3 | 14 | TGTGCCAGCAGCCCAGGGACCGGTTCGGGTGGCTACACCTTC | CASSPGTGSGGYTF
. | TRBJ1-5 | . | TRBV7-2 | 19 | TGTGCCAGCAGCTTGGATGGCAGGGGAGGAGTGGGCGGCAATCAGCCCCAGCATTTT | CASSLDGRGGVGGNQPQHF
. | TRBJ2-5 | TRBD1 | TRBV7-9 | 13 | TGTGCCAGCAGCATGGGACAGCAAGAGACCCAGTACTTC | CASSMGQQETQYF
. | TRBJ2-5 | . | TRBV5-1 | 15 | TGCGCCAGCAGCACTGGACGGGAGTGGTGGGAGACCCAGTACTTC | CASSTGREWWETQYF
. | TRBJ1-2 | . | TRBV6-1 | 13 | TGTGCCAGCAGTATAAACAGGGTCGATGGCTACACCTTC | CASSINRVDGYTF
. | TRBJ2-5 | TRBD2 | TRBV25-1 | 15 | TGTGCCAGCAGCACGGGACTAGCGAAAAAAGAGACCCAGTACTTC | CASSTGLAKKETQYF
. | TRBJ2-3 | . | TRBV29-1 | 10 | TGCAGCGTTTCAGGAGATACGCAGTATTTT | CSVSGDTQYF
few | TRBJ2-2 | TRBD1 | TRBV10-3 | 14 | TGTGCCATCACGGGACAGGTGAACACCGGGGAGCTGTTTTTT | CAITGQVNTGELFF
. | TRBJ2-5 | . | TRBV12-3/TRBV12-4 | 11 | TGTGCCAGCTGCGGGAAAGAGACCCAGTACTTC | CASCGKETQYF
many | TRBJ2-7 | . | TRBV25-1 | 15 | TGTGCCAGCAGTGAATGGGGTGACAAGAGCTACGAGCAGTACTTC | CASSEWGDKSYEQYF
. | TRBJ2-5 | TRBD2 | TRBV14 | 15 | TGTGCCAGCAGCCAAGGGTTTGGGGGAGGGCCTACCCAGTACTTC | CASSQGFGGGPTQYF
. | TRBJ1-1 | . | TRBV5-1 | 13 | TGCGCCAGCAGCCAAAACATGAACACTGAAGCTTTCTTT | CASSQNMNTEAFF
few | TRBJ1-3 | . | TRBV20-1 | 13 | TGCAGTGCTAGTCCGGGCGATGGAAACACCATATATTTT | CSASPGDGNTIYF
. | TRBJ1-2 | TRBD1 | TRBV6-1 | 16 | TGTGCCAGCAAATCCGGGACAGGGCGATTCGGCTATGGCTACACCTTC | CASKSGTGRFGYGYTF
. | TRBJ2-2 | TRBD2 | TRBV7-3 | 19 | TGCGCCAGCAGCTCTCAGCGACTAGCGGGAGGGCCCAGCACCGGGGAGCTGTTTTTT | CASSSQRLAGGPSTGELFF
. | TRBJ2-5 | TRBD2 | TRBV7-3 | 17 | TGTGCCAGCAGCCAAGATGGACTAGCGGGAGCCCAAGAGACCCAGTACTTC | CASSQDGLAGAQETQYF
. | TRBJ2-7 | TRBD1 | TRBV10-3 | 12 | TGTGCCATCAGGGGACAGTTCTACGAGCAGTACTTC | CAIRGQFYEQYF
. | TRBJ1-4 | . | TRBV7-2 | 15 | TGTGCCAGCAGCCGCGGCCGGACCCGGTCCGACAAACTGTTTTTT | CASSRGRTRSDKLFF
. | TRBJ1-2 | TRBD1 | TRBV7-2 | 15 | TGTGCCAGCAGCTCGGGACAGGGAGGTCGCTATGGCTACACCTTC | CASSSGQGGRYGYTF
many | TRBJ1-4 | . | TRBV24-1 | 15 | TGTGCCACCAGTGATTCGGGGGAGGTGGATGAAAAACTGTTTTTT | CATSDSGEVDEKLFF
. | TRBJ2-7 | . | TRBV7-9 | 11 | TGTGCCAGCAGCAGGGACAACGAGCAGTACTTC | CASSRDNEQYF
. | TRBJ2-5 | TRBD2 | TRBV7-8 | 14 | TGTGCCAGCAGCTTAGAAGCGGGAGCGGAGACCCAGTACTTC | CASSLEAGAETQYF
many | TRBJ1-1 | TRBD1 | TRBV7-2 | 14 | TGTGCCAGCAGCTTAACAGGGGTCGTCACTGAAGCTTTCTTT | CASSLTGVVTEAFF